Listed here are 22 T cell receptor beta chains from one sample, sequenced in a study of patients and donors after allogeneic stem cell transplantation. TCRdb ran MiXCR on the RT-PCR reads and lists one entry per CDR3 protein. The data hold over 150,000 distinct CDR3 sequences, with about 32% observed a single time. The specimen sequenced was blood, either unsorted or a sorted T cell fraction (not recorded which). Receptors were obtained from a human donor who was either an allogeneic HSCT recipient or a stem cell or donor lymphocyte infusion donor (not recorded which). It is not recorded whose cells these are; they may come from a transplant donor.

The chain has TRBV12-3 or TRBV12-4 and TRBJ2-5; maybe TRBD1 (5 bases). Trimming stripped 5 bases from V and 0 bases from J, with 10 bases between. The CDR3 totals 14 residues. CDR3 in amino acids: CASSHDRYQETQYF. Written as DNA, the CDR3 is TGTGCCAGCAGTCACGACAGATACCAAGAGACCCAGTACTTC.

This CDR3 is CASSRKRELYEQYF. DNA for the CDR3: TGTGCCAGCAGCCGCAAGCGGGAGCTCTACGAGCAGTACTTC. The J gene is TRBJ2-7, the V gene TRBV6-5; 8 nucleotides line up with TRBD2. Germline V gene lookup returns CDR1 MNHEY and CDR2 SVGAGI. After removal of 6 bases from V and 3 bases from J, the junction contained 7 bases not matched to a gene. The CDR3 runs 14 residues.

The genes are TRBV4-3 and TRBJ2-2; D uncertain. The V and J ends lost 0 bases and 6 bases respectively, with 8 bases between them. CDR3 length: 14 amino acids. Germline CDR1 reads LGHNA; CDR2 reads YSLEER. CDR3 sequence reads: CASSQEDRAGELFF. CDR3 nucleotide sequence: TGCGCCAGCAGCCAAGAAGACCGAGCCGGGGAGCTGTTTTTT.

V usage is TRBV20-1 and J usage is TRBJ2-7, with TRBD2 identical over 11 bases. CDR3 length: 14 amino acids. The germline V gene encodes CDR1 DFQATT and CDR2 SNEGSKA (reference sequence). Unmatched junction bases numbered 4, after V lost 3 bases and J lost 3 bases. As DNA, the CDR3 is TGCAGTGCTAGGCCGGGACTAGCGGACTACGAGCAGTACTTC. Protein sequence: CSARPGLADYEQYF.

The genes are TRBV27 and TRBJ2-3, with unresolved D. Per germline, CDR1 MNHEY and CDR2 SMNVEV (reference sequence). The CDR3 runs to 15 residues. The V end was cut by 2 bases, the J end by 2 bases, with 11 bases between. The CDR3 DNA follows: TGTGCCAGCAGTTTAGGGGTTACTCCCACAGATACGCAGTATTTT. Its translation is CASSLGVTPTDTQYF.

This clonotype was recorded a few times. V usage is TRBV28 and J usage is TRBJ2-7; 8 bases fit TRBD1. The germline CDR1 and CDR2 sequences are MDHEN and SYDVKM. CDR3 length equals 13 residues. With V trimmed by 8 bases and J by 3 bases, 6 bases remained unmatched. This CDR3 is CASRRGRYYEQYF. The CDR3 bases are TGTGCCAGCCGCAGGGGGCGATACTACGAGCAGTACTTC.

Many counts were recorded for this clonotype. V gene TRBV9 combines with J gene TRBJ1-1; D gene uncertain. CDR3 size: 13 residues. Germline V gene lookup returns CDR1 SGDLS and CDR2 YYNGEE. Between the trimmed V and J ends, which lost 4 bases and 7 bases, there was a span of 14 bases. The CDR3 DNA sequence: TGTGCCAGCAGCCGTTCTCGGGCGGATGAAGCTTTCTTT. Encoded protein: CASSRSRADEAFF.

V usage is TRBV10-3 and J usage is TRBJ2-5; TRBD1 or TRBD2 may be the D gene (6 bases each). With 9 bases removed from V and 5 bases from J, the gap between germline ends came to 19 bases. CDR3 size: 14 residues. Germline CDR1 ENHRY, CDR2 SYGVKD. CDR3 nucleotide sequence: TGTGCCATAGCTCCTTCGGGGGCGAGGGAGACCCAGTACTTC. Its protein product is CAIAPSGARETQYF.

V gene TRBV4-3 combines with J gene TRBJ2-5; 7 bases fit TRBD2. Germline CDR1 is LGHNA and CDR2 is YSLEER. The CDR3 contains 15 residues. Trimming cost V 4 bases and J 4 bases; bases outside gene matches: 9. CDR3 region: CASSPDSGGLETQYF. CDR3 nucleotide sequence: TGCGCCAGCAGCCCAGACTCGGGAGGTCTAGAGACCCAGTACTTC.

The rearrangement links TRBV27 to TRBJ2-7; D gene uncertain. Trimming cost V 11 bases and J 3 bases, with 17 bases left between them. The CDR3 has 13 amino acids. Germline CDR1 is MNHEY and CDR2 is SMNVEV (reference sequence). The CDR3, as DNA: TGTGCCTCCTCGACACGCTTAAACTACGAGCAGTACTTC. This encodes CASSTRLNYEQYF.

The rearrangement uses TRBV28 and TRBJ2-7; no definite D call. The germline gives CDR1 MDHEN, CDR2 SYDVKM. Trimming left V 3 bases short and J 2 bases short, with 20 bases between. The CDR3 runs to 17 residues. The DNA for the CDR3 is TGTGCCAGCAGTTTTTTTCAGGCACCCATCACTCCCTACGAGCAGTACTTC. Protein sequence: CASSFFQAPITPYEQYF.

V gene TRBV28 combines with J gene TRBJ2-7; the match to TRBD1 covers 8 bases. Germline CDR1 and CDR2: MDHEN and SYDVKM. J lost 1 base, V lost 5 bases, and 10 bases had no gene match. CDR3 size: 16 residues. CDR3 region: CASSTYRGVISYEQYF. Written as DNA, the CDR3 is TGTGCCAGCAGTACCTACAGGGGGGTTATTTCCTACGAGCAGTACTTC.

This clonotype was counted many times. CDR3 in amino acids: CASSISGNQPQHF. CDR3 coding DNA: TGTGCCAGCAGTATCAGTGGGAATCAGCCCCAGCATTTT. The chain combines TRBV6-5 with TRBJ1-5; D is ambiguous. The CDR3 sequence is 13 residues long. Germline V gives CDR1 MNHEY, CDR2 SVGAGI. Between the trimmed V and J ends, which lost 5 bases and 4 bases, there was a span of 9 bases.

This clonotype was recorded a few times. The rearrangement uses TRBV20-1 and TRBJ2-3; tentatively, D is TRBD1 or TRBD2 (5 bases each). Germline V lookup: CDR1 DFQATT, CDR2 SNEGSKA (reference sequence). V lost 6 bases to trimming and J lost 0 bases, with 13 bases between them. CDR3 size: 14 residues. Written as DNA, the CDR3 is TGCAGTGCCCCGGGACGCTCTAGCACAGATACGCAGTATTTT. This codes for CSAPGRSSTDTQYF.

This clonotype came up a few times. The V gene is TRBV6-2 or TRBV6-3, the J gene TRBJ1-2, with D unclear. CDR1 and CDR2 (germline): MNHEY, SVGEGT. The CDR3 spans 12 residues. Trimming cost V 4 bases and J 4 bases, with 7 bases left between them. CDR3 loop: CASSFNGYGYTF. As DNA, the CDR3 is TGTGCCAGCAGTTTCAACGGCTATGGCTACACCTTC.

The V gene is TRBV20-1, the J gene TRBJ2-7, with TRBD2 identical over 7 bases. This CDR3 has 15 amino acids. Germline CDR1 reads DFQATT; CDR2 reads SNEGSKA (reference sequence). V lost 3 bases and J lost 4; bases outside the gene matches: 12. CDR3 protein: CSASLPLPGGYEQYF. Written as DNA, the CDR3 is TGCAGTGCTAGCCTCCCCCTGCCGGGAGGATACGAGCAGTACTTC.

The chain has TRBV10-3 and TRBJ1-4; possible D gene TRBD1, 5 bases. Germline V CDR1 and CDR2: ENHRY, SYGVKD. The CDR3 covers 15 residues. Trimming stripped 3 bases from V and 0 bases from J, with 8 bases between. This CDR3 is CAISDGGATNEKLFF. The CDR3 DNA reads TGTGCCATCAGTGATGGGGGGGCAACTAATGAAAAACTGTTTTTT.

This clonotype has only a few counts. The chain is built from TRBV7-9 and TRBJ2-7, with 11 bases that match TRBD2. Germline values: CDR1 SEHNR, CDR2 FQNEAQ (reference sequence). The CDR3 runs to 15 residues. Trimming at V came to 5 bases and at J to 7 bases, leaving 10 bases not matched to a gene. CDR3: CASSPYSSGREEQYF. DNA for the CDR3: TGTGCCAGCAGCCCCTACAGTAGCGGGAGGGAAGAGCAGTACTTC.

This chain connects TRBV6-2 or TRBV6-3 to TRBJ2-1; D is undetermined. The CDR3 loop spans 14 amino acids. Trimming pared 6 bases from V and 5 bases from J, leaving 14 bases between. CDR1 is MNHEY and CDR2 is SVGEGT in the germline V gene. The CDR3 region has the DNA TGTGCCAGCAGCCAAGGATCCCATAACAATGAGCAGTTCTTC. Protein sequence: CASSQGSHNNEQFF.

The chain uses TRBV5-1 and TRBJ2-7; either TRBD1 or TRBD2 may supply D (5 bases each). The germline CDR1 and CDR2 sequences are SGHRS and YFSETQ. Trimming cost V 0 bases and J 3 bases, with 7 bases left between them. The CDR3 covers 13 residues. The CDR3 region is CASSLGDDYEQYF. The CDR3 region has the DNA TGCGCCAGCAGCTTGGGGGACGACTACGAGCAGTACTTC.

This chain links TRBV5-1 with TRBJ2-1; D is possibly TRBD2 (6 bases). The CDR3 contains 16 residues. The V end lost 5 bases, the J end lost 8 bases, and 23 bases lay between the germline ends. Per the germline V gene, CDR1 is SGHRS and CDR2 is YFSETQ. The CDR3 loop reads CASRLWLWEETDEQFF. CDR3 nucleotide sequence: TGCGCCAGCAGGCTTTGGTTGTGGGAGGAGACGGATGAGCAGTTCTTC.

A few counts support this clonotype. The V call is TRBV24-1, the J call TRBJ1-2; D perhaps matches TRBD1 (5 bases). This CDR3 has 13 residues. CDR1 is KGHDR and CDR2 is SFDVKD in the germline V gene. The V end was cut by 2 bases, the J end by 8 bases, with 11 bases between. CDR3 in amino acids: CATSDSDSRGYTF. CDR3 DNA: TGTGCCACCAGTGATTCTGACAGTAGGGGCTACACCTTC.